Shown below are 5 T cell receptor beta chains from a single sample sequenced in a study of blood T cells in healthy people across ages. Alongside a J-beta primer mix, a sample-barcoded 5' primer served in a second PCR lasting roughly 7 to 11 cycles. A single record per CDR3 protein comes from TCRdb applying MiXCR to the 5' RACE reads. The sample has fewer than 1,200,000 distinct CDR3 sequences; 25% are singletons. The data were also submitted as part of a second study, on T cells of mothers and their children.

The sequenced sample was blood. The receptors derive from a girl aged 2-9 years in good health.

J is TRBJ2-1 and V is TRBV15, with a tentative D call TRBD2 (6 bases). V lost 1 base and J 7 bases, leaving 8 bases between the germline ends. CDR1 LNHNV and CDR2 YYDKDF come from the germline V gene (reference sequence). The CDR3 has 13 amino acids. As DNA, the CDR3 is TGTGCCACCAGCAGAGCGGGGGAAAATGAGCAGTTCTTC. Translation: CATSRAGENEQFF.

The chain couples TRBV5-1 to TRBJ2-2; possibly TRBD1 or TRBD2 for D (5 bases each). Looked up from germline, CDR1 is SGHRS and CDR2 is YFSETQ. The ends were cut back, 1 base at V and 3 bases at J, with 7 bases in the middle. The CDR3 totals 14 residues. The CDR3 loop reads CASSLRGDTGELFF. Here the CDR3 DNA reads TGCGCCAGCAGCTTGAGAGGGGACACCGGGGAGCTGTTTTTT.

This clonotype came up a few times. The J gene is TRBJ2-5, the V gene TRBV9; perhaps TRBD1 as D (5 bases). The J call is in doubt because the DNA end fits TRBJ2-7 better. The V gene's germline CDR1 is SGDLS and CDR2 YYNGEE. The CDR3 runs to 15 residues. The CDR3: CASSVSPQGMYEQYF. The CDR3 nucleotides read TGTGCCAGCAGCGTTTCGCCTCAGGGAATGTACGAGCAGTACTTC.

The chain recombines TRBV9 with TRBJ2-3; D not resolved. Germline V gene sequence: CDR1 SGDLS, CDR2 YYNGEE. V lost 5 bases and J lost 5, with 9 bases in between. The CDR3 contains 12 residues. The CDR3 sequence: CASSSWGDTQYF. The CDR3 region has the DNA TGTGCCAGCAGTTCTTGGGGAGATACGCAGTATTTT.

The rearrangement uses TRBV6-1 and TRBJ1-5; TRBD1 might be the D (6 bases). The germline V gene encodes CDR1 MNHNS and CDR2 SASEGT. V was trimmed by 5 bases and J by 1 base, leaving 18 bases between them. The CDR3 runs to 17 residues. The CDR3 nucleotides are TGTGCCAGCAGTCTTACGGAGAGGACAGTAAGCAATCAGCCCCAGCATTTT. This sequence encodes CASSLTERTVSNQPQHF.